The 30 T cell receptor beta chains listed next were all sequenced from one sample in a study of T-cell memory formation after mild COVID-19. TCRdb redid the calling of the 5' RACE reads with MiXCR, one entry per CDR3 protein. The profile shows under 300,000 distinct CDR3 sequences, 7% to 10% of them singletons. The sample consisted of PBMCs or a T cell subset sorted from them (not recorded which). These receptors originate from a young man who had mild COVID-19 (a few samples of this study predate the infection). Cell type and time point are not known.

This clonotype has a handful of counts. An end of the junction differs from the germline gene, which may be a read error. V usage is TRBV11-2 and J usage is TRBJ1-2; D not resolved. The CDR3 runs to 13 residues. The V gene's germline CDR1 is SGHAT and CDR2 FQNNGV. This chain's CDR3 is CASSLDAVVPALF. CDR3 in DNA: TGTGCCAGCAGCTTAGATGCCGTGGTCCCGGCCCTCTTC.

The rearrangement joins TRBV18 to TRBJ2-7; 7 nucleotides match TRBD2. The CDR3 runs to 15 residues. The germline V gene has CDR1 KGHSH and CDR2 LQKENI. The ends lost 5 bases at V and 3 bases at J; junction bases unmatched: 10. The DNA of the CDR3 is TGTGCCAGCTCATTAGGCGGGGGAGAGAACTACGAGCAGTACTTC. This sequence encodes CASSLGGGENYEQYF.

This clonotype came up a few times. The chain has TRBV18 and TRBJ1-3; 7 bases fit TRBD1. Germline V gene lookup returns CDR1 KGHSH and CDR2 LQKENI. The CDR3 contains 16 residues. Germline trimming cut 2 bases from V and 2 bases from J; bases unmatched to any gene: 6. This chain's CDR3 is CASSPTGAGTGNTIYF. The CDR3 bases are TGTGCCAGCTCACCAACAGGGGCAGGGACTGGAAACACCATATATTTT.

A few counts support this clonotype. V and J are TRBV25-1 and TRBJ1-6; D is undetermined. V lost 3 bases to trimming and J lost 5 bases, with 5 bases between them. This CDR3 comprises 13 residues. Looked up from germline, CDR1 is MGHDK and CDR2 is SYGVNS. The CDR3: CASSEQDNSPLHF. The CDR3 DNA follows: TGTGCCAGCAGTGAGCAGGATAATTCACCCCTCCACTTT.

This clonotype has a count of ten or more. This chain uses TRBV5-1 with TRBJ2-3; weak D call: TRBD1 (6 bases). Germline lookup yields CDR1 SGHRS and CDR2 YFSETQ. The CDR3 is 18 amino acids. V lost 4 bases, J lost 3 bases, and 24 bases lay in between. The CDR3 region is CASSPRPGGGERTDTQYF. CDR3 in DNA: TGCGCCAGCAGCCCACGCCCGGGTGGGGGCGAAAGGACAGATACGCAGTATTTT.

The CDR3 DNA sequence: TGCGCCAGCAGCCAAGAGGGTATCGGGACTATTAATTCACCCCTCCACTTT. This gives the protein CASSQEGIGTINSPLHF. The J gene is TRBJ1-6, the V gene TRBV4-1, with D possibly matching TRBD1 (5 bases). The CDR3 covers 17 residues. Trimming took 0 bases from V and 6 from J, leaving 15 bases between them. Per germline, CDR1 MGHRA and CDR2 YSYEKL.

A few counts support this clonotype. This chain links TRBV2 with TRBJ2-7; 9 bases map to TRBD1. The CDR3 loop spans 16 amino acids. V was pared by 4 bases and J by 4 bases, with 11 bases of the junction left unmatched. CDR1 SNHLY and CDR2 FYNNEI come from the germline V gene. The CDR3: CASSGAHGQGSYEQYF. The CDR3 nucleotides read TGTGCCAGCAGTGGTGCCCACGGACAGGGGTCTTACGAGCAGTACTTC. Looking up the rest from reference TRBV2 and TRBJ2-7 gives the full variable domain: EPEVTQTPSHQVTQMGQEVILRCVPISNHLYFYWYRQILGQKVEFLVSFYNNEISEKSEIFDDQFSVERPDGSNFTLKIRSTKLEDSAMYFCASSGAHGQGSYEQYFGPGTRLTVT.

V gene TRBV6-5 combines with J gene TRBJ1-1; D remains ambiguous. Deletions cut 2 bases from V and 4 bases from J, with 8 bases between. In germline, CDR1 is MNHEY, CDR2 SVGAGI. The CDR3 consists of 13 residues. CDR3 in amino acids: CASSYGFGTEAFF. The CDR3 nucleotides are TGTGCCAGCAGTTACGGGTTCGGCACTGAAGCTTTCTTT.

This clonotype was picked up a small number of times. CDR3 loop: CASSPQQGPNTEAFF. CDR3 nucleotides: TGTGCCAGCAGCCCCCAACAGGGCCCGAACACTGAAGCTTTCTTT. V and J are TRBV7-8 and TRBJ1-1; possibly TRBD1 for D (6 bases). Germline V gene data show CDR1 as SGHVS and CDR2 as FQNEAQ. V gave up 5 bases and J gave up 1 base, with 14 bases separating them. The CDR3 covers 15 residues.

The V call is TRBV5-6, the J call TRBJ1-6; D remains unclear. This CDR3 is 16 amino acids long. V lost 2 bases to trimming and J lost 3 bases, with 12 bases between them. Germline V gene sequence: CDR1 SGHDT, CDR2 YYEEEE. In nucleotides, the CDR3 is TGTGCCAGCAGCTTCCAAGGATGGCACTATAATTCACCCCTCCACTTT. Protein sequence: CASSFQGWHYNSPLHF. Combining the CDR3 with reference TRBV5-6 and TRBJ1-6 gives the whole variable domain DAGVTQSPTHLIKTRGQQVTLRCSPKSGHDTVSWYQQALGQGPQFIFQYYEEEERQRGNFPDRFSGHQFPNYSSELNVNALLLGDSALYLCASSFQGWHYNSPLHFGNGTRLTVT.

This clonotype was picked up a small number of times. The V and J genes are TRBV20-1 and TRBJ2-1; 7 bases fit TRBD1. Per the germline V gene, CDR1 is DFQATT and CDR2 is SNEGSKA (reference sequence). The CDR3 loop spans 13 amino acids. V trimming: 7 bases; J trimming: 10 bases; junction bases outside the gene matches: 13. In DNA, the CDR3 is TGCAGTGTTCGGGACAGTCGTTTAGGGGAGCAGTTCTTC. It encodes CSVRDSRLGEQFF.

This clonotype was counted between two and nine times. The chain links TRBV11-3 to TRBJ2-1, with D perhaps TRBD1 (6 bases). The V end lost 4 bases, the J end lost 7 bases, and 11 bases lay between the germline ends. The germline gives CDR1 SGHNT, CDR2 YENEEA. This CDR3 has 13 amino acids. Here the CDR3 DNA reads TGTGCCAGCAGCTCGGTAGGGGGTAATGAGCAGTTCTTC. Its protein product is CASSSVGGNEQFF.

The table lists this clonotype with a few counts. The CDR3 spells CASSYDSGLQQFF. DNA for the CDR3: TGTGCCAGCAGTTACGATTCCGGACTCCAGCAGTTCTTC. This chain joins TRBV6-5 and TRBJ2-1; D is possibly TRBD2 (5 bases). This CDR3 is 13 amino acids long. Trimming took off 2 bases at V and 11 bases at J, with 13 bases between the two ends. Germline assignment: CDR1 MNHEY and CDR2 SVGAGI.

J is TRBJ1-5 and V is TRBV20-1; D gene unclear. CDR3 length: 11 amino acids. The V gene lost 3 bases and the J gene lost 10 bases, with 10 bases spanning the gap. In germline, CDR1 is DFQATT, CDR2 SNEGSKA (reference sequence). CDR3 in amino acids: CSASLDGPQHF. In DNA, the CDR3 is TGCAGTGCTAGCTTGGACGGCCCCCAGCATTTT.

CDR3 sequence: CASSRPPGLETQYF. DNA of the CDR3: TGTGCCAGCAGCCGACCCCCAGGGTTGGAGACCCAGTACTTC. The chain recombines TRBV5-5 with TRBJ2-5, with a weak D call TRBD1 (5 bases). This CDR3 has 14 residues. CDR1 SGHKS and CDR2 YYEKEE come from the germline V gene (reference sequence). Trimming pared 4 bases from V and 5 bases from J, leaving 15 bases between.

The gene calls are TRBV7-3 and TRBJ2-1, with TRBD2 matching over 11 bases. The V gene's germline CDR1 is SGHTA and CDR2 FQGTGA. This CDR3 has 16 residues. The J segment lost 1 base and the V segment lost 4 bases, leaving 3 bases of the junction unmatched. This CDR3 reads CASSSTSGESYNEQFF. CDR3 in DNA: TGTGCCAGCAGCTCGACTAGCGGGGAATCCTACAATGAGCAGTTCTTC.

This clonotype was detected a few times. This sequence joins TRBV7-9 and TRBJ1-2; 10 nucleotides align to TRBD1. The CDR3 covers 15 residues. The germline V gene encodes CDR1 SEHNR and CDR2 FQNEAQ (reference sequence). With 5 bases clipped from V and 0 bases from J, the junction kept 3 bases outside the gene matches. The CDR3 is CASSGQGVANYGYTF. The CDR3 coding sequence is TGTGCCAGCAGCGGACAGGGGGTGGCTAACTATGGCTACACCTTC.

The DNA of the CDR3 is TGTGCCAGCAGGGGAGGGGTCAGGGGCACTGAAGCTTTCTTT. This encodes CASRGGVRGTEAFF. This sequence joins TRBV7-2 and TRBJ1-1; weak D call: TRBD1 (6 bases). Germline CDR1 SGHTA, CDR2 FQGNSA. Trimming pared 6 bases from V and 4 bases from J, leaving 15 bases between. The CDR3 runs to 14 residues.

This clonotype came up a few times. The chain joins TRBV5-1 to TRBJ1-5; D call uncertain. CDR3 size: 14 residues. The V end was cut by 4 bases, the J end by 8 bases, with 16 bases between. CDR1 and CDR2 (germline): SGHRS, YFSETQ. This CDR3 is CASSLSGRGEPQHF. CDR3 bases: TGCGCCAGCAGCCTTTCGGGTCGTGGGGAGCCCCAGCATTTT.

This clonotype appeared a few times. CDR3 nucleotide sequence: TGTGCCAGCAGCTTGGGACAAGGGCAGTACTTC. Translated: CASSLGQGQYF. The chain carries TRBV7-2 and TRBJ2-4; a weak D match, TRBD1 (6 bases). V dropped 3 bases and J dropped 13 bases, with 10 bases sitting between them. CDR3 length: 11 amino acids. Germline CDR1 is SGHTA and CDR2 is FQGNSA.

The chain carries TRBV6-1 and TRBJ2-7; D is possibly TRBD1 (6 bases). The V end lost 1 base, the J end lost 2 bases, and 9 bases lay between the germline ends. Looked up from germline, CDR1 is MNHNS and CDR2 is SASEGT. This CDR3 has 14 amino acids. CDR3 nucleotide sequence: TGTGCCAGCAGTGAAGGGGGGCCCGCCTACGAGCAGTACGTC. It is translated as CASSEGGPAYEQYV.

The rearrangement links TRBV4-3 to TRBJ2-7, with 9 nucleotides matching TRBD1. The CDR3 consists of 17 residues. V lost 5 bases to trimming and J lost 0 bases; unmatched junction nucleotides: 11. From germline, CDR1 is LGHNA and CDR2 YSLEER. In DNA, the CDR3 is TGCGCCAGCAGCTACGCCTACGGACAGGGGAGCTCCTACGAGCAGTACTTC. This codes for CASSYAYGQGSSYEQYF.

This chain joins TRBV7-2 and TRBJ2-5; the D is unclear. Germline CDR1 is SGHTA and CDR2 is FQGNSA. Trimming stripped 5 bases from V and 4 bases from J, with 11 bases between. This CDR3 comprises 13 residues. This CDR3 reads CASSDNAGETQYF. CDR3 DNA sequence: TGTGCCAGCAGCGATAACGCTGGAGAGACCCAGTACTTC.

This clonotype has just a few counts. The rearrangement joins TRBV7-8 to TRBJ2-2; 7 bases fit TRBD1. V trimming: 0 bases; J trimming: 5 bases; junction bases outside the gene matches: 3. The CDR3 runs 15 residues. Germline assignment: CDR1 SGHVS and CDR2 FQNEAQ. The CDR3, as DNA: TGTGCCAGCAGCTTAGCGATACAGGGGACCGGGGAGCTGTTTTTT. Protein: CASSLAIQGTGELFF. Full variable domain (missing parts from reference TRBV7-8 and TRBJ2-2): GAGVSQSPRYKVAKRGQDVALRCDPISGHVSLFWYQQALGQGPEFLTYFQNEAQLDKSGLPSDRFFAERPEGSVSTLKIQRTQQEDSAVYLCASSLAIQGTGELFFGEGSRLTVL.

The chain is built from TRBV5-5 and TRBJ2-1; no firm D call. Germline V lookup: CDR1 SGHKS, CDR2 YYEKEE (reference sequence). V was trimmed by 3 bases and J by 0 bases, leaving 13 bases between them. This CDR3 comprises 16 residues. The CDR3 DNA reads TGTGCCAGCAGCTCAGGTCCCACAAGCTCCTACAATGAGCAGTTCTTC. Amino acids: CASSSGPTSSYNEQFF. Full variable domain (missing parts from reference TRBV5-5 and TRBJ2-1): DAGVTQSPTHLIKTRGQQVTLRCSPISGHKSVSWYQQVLGQGPQFIFQYYEKEERGRGNFPDRFSARQFPNYSSELNVNALLLGDSALYLCASSSGPTSSYNEQFFGPGTRLTVL.

In its sample, this clonotype was seen many times. The J gene is TRBJ2-7, the V gene TRBV27; TRBD1 matches 8 bases. This CDR3 is built from 16 residues. The V and J ends lost 1 base and 5 bases, in that order; junction bases with no gene match: 10. Germline assignment: CDR1 MNHEY and CDR2 SMNVEV (reference sequence). The CDR3 DNA sequence: TGTGCCAGCAGTTTATTCGGGACAGGATACTACCACGAGCAGTACTTC. This gives the protein CASSLFGTGYYHEQYF.

The table lists this clonotype with many counts. The chain couples TRBV28 to TRBJ2-2; tentatively, D is TRBD1 or TRBD2 (5 bases each). V dropped 5 bases and J dropped 6 bases, with 13 bases sitting between them. The CDR3 is made up of 14 amino acids. CDR1 and CDR2 (germline): MDHEN, SYDVKM. As DNA, the CDR3 is TGTGCCAGCAGTCCACCGGGGCATGCCGGGGAGCTGTTTTTT. Its translation: CASSPPGHAGELFF.

This CDR3 reads CASSGLLNTEAFF. Written as DNA, the CDR3 is TGTGCCAGCAGCGGGCTCCTGAACACTGAAGCTTTCTTT. This sequence joins TRBV9 and TRBJ1-1; D remains ambiguous. Trimming cost V 3 bases and J 0 bases, with 6 bases left between them. The CDR3 is 13 residues long. Looked up from germline, CDR1 is SGDLS and CDR2 is YYNGEE.

The table lists this clonotype with a few counts. The rearrangement uses TRBV18 and TRBJ2-1; 9 bases fit TRBD1. The CDR3 consists of 14 residues. After removal of 4 bases from V and 6 bases from J, the junction contained 4 bases not matched to a gene. Germline V gives CDR1 KGHSH, CDR2 LQKENI. The CDR3 DNA sequence: TGTGCCAGCTCACTACAGGGGGCATTCAATGAGCAGTTCTTC. The encoded protein is CASSLQGAFNEQFF.

The table lists this clonotype with many counts. The chain recombines TRBV20-1 with TRBJ2-7, with 7 bases fitting TRBD1. Trimming took 0 bases from V and 4 from J; bases not matched to a gene: 6. Looked up from germline, CDR1 is DFQATT and CDR2 is SNEGSKA (reference sequence). The CDR3 runs to 14 residues. The CDR3 region is CSARDEGQKYEQYF. DNA of the CDR3: TGCAGTGCTAGAGATGAGGGACAGAAGTACGAGCAGTACTTC.